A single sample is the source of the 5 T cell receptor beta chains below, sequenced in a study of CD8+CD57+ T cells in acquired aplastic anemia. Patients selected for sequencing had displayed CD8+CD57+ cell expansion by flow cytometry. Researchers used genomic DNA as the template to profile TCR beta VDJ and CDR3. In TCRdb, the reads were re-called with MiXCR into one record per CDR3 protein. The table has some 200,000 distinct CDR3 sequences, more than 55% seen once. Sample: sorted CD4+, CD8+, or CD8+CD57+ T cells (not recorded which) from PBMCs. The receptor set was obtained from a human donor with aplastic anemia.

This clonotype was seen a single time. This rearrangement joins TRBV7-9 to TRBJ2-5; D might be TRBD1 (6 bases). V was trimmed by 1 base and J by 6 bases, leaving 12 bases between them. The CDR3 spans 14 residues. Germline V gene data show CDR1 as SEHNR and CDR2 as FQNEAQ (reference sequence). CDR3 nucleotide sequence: TGTGCCAGCAGCTTAGAACAGGGCCGAAAGACCCAGTACTTC. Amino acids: CASSLEQGRKTQYF.

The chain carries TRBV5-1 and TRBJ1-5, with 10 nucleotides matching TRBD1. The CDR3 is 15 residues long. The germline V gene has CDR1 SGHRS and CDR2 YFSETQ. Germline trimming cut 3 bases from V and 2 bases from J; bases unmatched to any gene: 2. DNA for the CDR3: TGCGCCAGCAGCTCGGGGACAGGGGGCAATCAGCCCCAGCATTTT. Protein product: CASSSGTGGNQPQHF.

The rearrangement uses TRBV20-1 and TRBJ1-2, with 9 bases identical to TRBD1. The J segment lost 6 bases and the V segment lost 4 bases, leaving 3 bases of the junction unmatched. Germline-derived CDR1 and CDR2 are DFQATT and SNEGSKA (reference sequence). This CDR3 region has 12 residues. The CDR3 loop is CSATTGGNGYTF. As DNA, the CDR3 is TGCAGTGCTACAACAGGGGGCAATGGCTACACCTTC.

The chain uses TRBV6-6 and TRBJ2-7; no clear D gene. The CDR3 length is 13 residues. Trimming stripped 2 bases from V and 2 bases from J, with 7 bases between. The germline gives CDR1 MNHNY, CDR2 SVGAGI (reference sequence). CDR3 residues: CASSYARTYEQYF. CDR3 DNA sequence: TGTGCCAGCAGTTACGCACGGACCTACGAGCAGTACTTC.

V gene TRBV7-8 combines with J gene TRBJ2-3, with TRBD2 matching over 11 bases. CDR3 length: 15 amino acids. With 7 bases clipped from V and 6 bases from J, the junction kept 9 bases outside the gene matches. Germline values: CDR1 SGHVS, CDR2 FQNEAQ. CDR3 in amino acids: CASIPGLAVGDTQYF. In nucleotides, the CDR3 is TGTGCCAGCATCCCGGGACTAGCGGTGGGGGATACGCAGTATTTT.